The clone carrying this T cell receptor (beta chain) was counted ten times or more. Its cognate antigen is unknown. CDR3 length equals 12 residues. Germline V CDR1 and CDR2: SQVTM, ANQGSEA. The germline V and J ends were trimmed by 3 bases and 4 bases, with 10 bases remaining between them. This entry is derived from a study of early T cells in non-severe SARS-CoV-2 infection. Study summary: With bulk RNA from unsorted whole blood as input, sequencing yielded unpaired chains. Study conclusions and caveats: Private and CD4 specificities were missed by VDJdb matching, which favored anti-spike CD8 responses.

TCRdb called the 5' RACE reads again in MiXCR, with one record for every CDR3 protein. In the table there are 55,000 to 75,000 distinct CDR3 sequences, less than 9.5% of which are singletons. The receptor was isolated from an adult who was a healthcare worker with PCR-confirmed SARS-CoV-2 infection or an uninfected control (not recorded which). The source material was whole blood. The chain recombines TRBV29-1 with TRBJ2-7, with D perhaps matching TRBD1 or TRBD2 (6 bases each). The CDR3 sequence is CSVDGGGYEQYF. The CDR3 DNA is TGCAGCGTTGACGGAGGGGGTTACGAGCAGTACTTC.